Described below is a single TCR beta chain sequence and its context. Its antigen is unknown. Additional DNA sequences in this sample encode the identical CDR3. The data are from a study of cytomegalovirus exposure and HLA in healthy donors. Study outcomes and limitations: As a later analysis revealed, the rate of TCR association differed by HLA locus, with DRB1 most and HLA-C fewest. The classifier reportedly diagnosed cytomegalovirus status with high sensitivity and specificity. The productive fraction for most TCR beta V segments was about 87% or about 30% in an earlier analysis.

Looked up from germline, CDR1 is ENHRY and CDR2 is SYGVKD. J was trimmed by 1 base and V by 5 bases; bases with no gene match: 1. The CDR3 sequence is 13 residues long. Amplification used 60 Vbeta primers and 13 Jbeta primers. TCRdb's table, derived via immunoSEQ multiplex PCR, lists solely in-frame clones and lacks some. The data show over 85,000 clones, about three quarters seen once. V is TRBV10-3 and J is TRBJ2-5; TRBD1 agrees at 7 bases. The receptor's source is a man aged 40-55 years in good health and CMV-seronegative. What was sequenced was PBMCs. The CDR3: CAISWDSQETQYF. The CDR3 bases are TGTGCCATCAGTTGGGACAGCCAAGAGACCCAGTACTTC.